One and the same sample provided the 32 T cell receptor beta chains below, sequenced in a study of OX40 agonist ivuxolimab in advanced cancers. Sequencing used immunoSEQ multiplex PCR; TCRdb keeps in-frame clones, though not all of them. The sample carries tens of thousands of clones, approximately 84% recorded once. This specimen was CD4+ or CD8+ T cells sorted from blood, taken in a trial of the OX40 agonist ivuxolimab. The receptors originated from an adult with an advanced solid tumor such as melanoma, head and neck, liver or kidney cancer.

The chain carries TRBV5-5 and TRBJ2-7; 7 nucleotides match TRBD1. This CDR3 contains 15 residues. Looked up from germline, CDR1 is SGHKS and CDR2 is YYEKEE (reference sequence). The J segment lost 3 bases and the V segment lost 5 bases, leaving 11 bases of the junction unmatched. This CDR3 reads CASSFYRGRGYEQYF. The CDR3 DNA is TGTGCCAGCAGTTTTTACAGGGGAAGGGGCTACGAGCAGTACTTC.

CDR3 sequence: CASSPSGSSYNEQFF. In DNA form, the CDR3 reads TGTGCCAGCAGCCCATCGGGGAGCTCCTACAATGAGCAGTTCTTC. The V and J genes are TRBV11-3 and TRBJ2-1; D possibly corresponds to TRBD2 (5 bases). With 5 bases removed from V and 0 bases from J, the gap between germline ends came to 11 bases. CDR1 and CDR2 from the germline V gene are SGHNT and YENEEA. The length of the CDR3 is 15 residues.

This clone has only a few counts. The genes are TRBV7-3 and TRBJ1-1; TRBD1 might be the D (5 bases). Trimming pared 3 bases from V and 0 bases from J, leaving 11 bases between. The CDR3 spans 15 residues. Germline CDR1 reads SGHTA; CDR2 reads FQGTGA. CDR3: CASSFSPGLNTEAFF. As DNA, the CDR3 is TGTGCCAGCAGCTTTTCGCCAGGGTTGAACACTGAAGCTTTCTTT. The whole variable domain, filled in from reference TRBV7-3 and TRBJ1-1, reads GAGVSQTPSNKVTEKGKYVELRCDPISGHTALYWYRQSLGQGPEFLIYFQGTGAADDSGLPNDRFFAVRPEGSVSTLKIQRTERGDSAVYLCASSFSPGLNTEAFFGQGTRLTVV.

The chain couples TRBV6-6 to TRBJ1-1, with 10 bases lining up with TRBD1. CDR3 length: 13 residues. Germline lookup yields CDR1 MNHNY and CDR2 SVGAGI (reference sequence). V was pared by 2 bases and J by 10 bases, with 4 bases of the junction left unmatched. The CDR3 DNA follows: TGTGCCAGCAGTTACGGGACAGGGGCCCGAGCTTTCTTT. Amino acids: CASSYGTGARAFF.

This clone appeared a few times. The chain links TRBV4-1 to TRBJ2-5; TRBD2 matches 12 bases. This CDR3 has 15 residues. After removal of 6 bases from V and 7 bases from J, the junction contained 9 bases not matched to a gene. CDR1 is MGHRA, CDR2 YSYEKL, per germline. The CDR3 nucleotides read TGCGCCAGCAGGAATGGACTAGCGGGAAGAGCGACCCAGTACTTC. Protein: CASRNGLAGRATQYF.

This clone was seen just once. V usage is TRBV9 and J usage is TRBJ2-5; 7 nucleotides match TRBD2. CDR1 SGDLS and CDR2 YYNGEE come from the germline V gene. Trimming took 4 bases from V and 5 from J; bases not matched to a gene: 14. CDR3 length: 16 amino acids. This CDR3 reads CASSPSGGGFDETQYF. As DNA, the CDR3 is TGTGCCAGCAGCCCCTCTGGGGGAGGGTTCGACGAGACCCAGTACTTC.

This clone was seen just once. V and J are TRBV6-1 and TRBJ2-7, with D uncertain. The ends were cut back, 7 bases at V and 0 bases at J, with 10 bases in the middle. Looked up from germline, CDR1 is MNHNS and CDR2 is SASEGT. The CDR3 contains 13 residues. CDR3 amino acids: CASIVPSSYEQYF. The DNA of the CDR3 is TGTGCCAGCATAGTTCCTAGCTCCTACGAGCAGTACTTC.

This chain uses TRBV7-2 with TRBJ1-1; D not certain. V dropped 0 bases and J dropped 1 base, with 12 bases sitting between them. This CDR3 has 16 residues. The germline CDR1 and CDR2 sequences are SGHTA and FQGNSA. CDR3: CASSLALRLGNTEAFF. As DNA, the CDR3 is TGTGCCAGCAGCTTAGCGCTTCGCCTTGGGAACACTGAAGCTTTCTTT.

The V and J genes are TRBV6-5 and TRBJ2-7; D might be TRBD2 (5 bases). The CDR3 contains 12 residues. Trimming left V 2 bases short and J 11 bases short, with 13 bases between. Germline-derived CDR1 and CDR2 are MNHEY and SVGAGI. The CDR3 loop is CASSYQRGQEYF. For the CDR3, the DNA is TGTGCCAGCAGTTACCAACGGGGTCAAGAGTACTTC.

V and J are TRBV5-1 and TRBJ1-2, with TRBD1 matching over 7 bases. This CDR3 contains 15 residues. Germline V gene sequence: CDR1 SGHRS, CDR2 YFSETQ. Trimming cost V 0 bases and J 3 bases; bases outside gene matches: 5. The CDR3 DNA reads TGCGCCAGCAGCTTGGTGACAGGGAGTGACTATGGCTACACCTTC. It codes for CASSLVTGSDYGYTF. Combining the CDR3 with reference TRBV5-1 and TRBJ1-2 gives the whole variable domain KAGVTQTPRYLIKTRGQQVTLSCSPISGHRSVSWYQQTPGQGLQFLFEYFSETQRNKGNFPGRFSGRQFSNSRSEMNVSTLELGDSALYLCASSLVTGSDYGYTFGSGTRLTVV.

The chain is built from TRBV12-5 and TRBJ2-1; D not resolved. Per germline, CDR1 LGHNT and CDR2 FRNRAP. Deletions cut 4 bases from V and 0 bases from J, with 4 bases between. This CDR3 has 13 amino acids. The CDR3 region is CASGSNSYNEQFF. CDR3 DNA sequence: TGTGCTAGTGGTTCCAACTCCTACAATGAGCAGTTCTTC. Supplemented by reference TRBV12-5 and TRBJ2-1, the full variable domain reads DARVTQTPRHKVTEMGQEVTMRCQPILGHNTVFWYRQTMMQGLELLAYFRNRAPLDDSGMPKDRFSAEMPDATLATLKIQPSEPRDSAVYFCASGSNSYNEQFFGPGTRLTVL.

This clone has a handful of counts. The gene calls are TRBV4-2 and TRBJ2-7; possible D gene TRBD2, 6 bases. This CDR3 region has 17 residues. V gave up 1 base and J gave up 4 bases, with 20 bases separating them. Germline CDR1 LGHNA, CDR2 YNFKEQ. The chain's CDR3 is CASSQVSGGARDYEQYF. The CDR3 DNA sequence: TGTGCCAGCAGCCAAGTATCGGGCGGGGCCAGAGATTACGAGCAGTACTTC.

This chain joins TRBV29-1 and TRBJ1-2, with 10 bases identical to TRBD1. The V gene's germline CDR1 is SQVTM and CDR2 ANQGSEA. This CDR3 spans 14 amino acids. V shed 6 bases, J shed 7 bases, and the junction held 11 bases outside the gene matches. This CDR3 reads CSVAPGQGLGGYTF. CDR3 DNA sequence: TGCAGCGTAGCCCCGGGACAGGGGCTCGGTGGCTACACCTTC.

This rearrangement joins TRBV7-3 to TRBJ2-3, with 8 bases identical to TRBD2. Looked up from germline, CDR1 is SGHTA and CDR2 is FQGTGA. The ends lost 4 bases at V and 4 bases at J; junction bases unmatched: 7. CDR3 size: 15 residues. The CDR3 sequence: CASSSVSGSSDTQYF. The DNA of the CDR3 is TGTGCCAGCAGCTCCGTCAGCGGGAGCTCAGATACGCAGTATTTT.

The V and J genes are TRBV4-2 and TRBJ2-7; perhaps D is TRBD1 or TRBD2 (5 bases each). This CDR3 spans 15 amino acids. Trimming cost V 4 bases and J 2 bases, with 15 bases left between them. Germline V gene data show CDR1 as LGHNA and CDR2 as YNFKEQ. DNA of the CDR3: TGTGCCAGCAGCCCACTCGGGGACGGAACCTACGAGCAGTACTTC. It encodes CASSPLGDGTYEQYF.

This clone was observed a few times. This chain uses TRBV7-9 with TRBJ1-6; D may be TRBD1 (6 bases). V was trimmed by 3 bases and J by 7 bases, leaving 16 bases between them. Germline V gene data show CDR1 as SEHNR and CDR2 as FQNEAQ (reference sequence). The CDR3 contains 16 residues. The CDR3 loop is CASSLTSGTINSPLHF. The CDR3 DNA is TGTGCCAGCAGCTTGACTTCCGGGACAATCAATTCACCCCTCCACTTT.

The chain employs TRBV29-1 and TRBJ2-1, with D hard to call. This CDR3 contains 11 residues. CDR1 SQVTM and CDR2 ANQGSEA come from the germline V gene. V gave up 6 bases and J gave up 7 bases, with 10 bases separating them. The CDR3 sequence is CSVMGGNEQFF. CDR3 coding DNA: TGCAGCGTGATGGGTGGGAATGAGCAGTTCTTC.

V and J are TRBV9 and TRBJ1-2, with D tentatively TRBD1 (5 bases). Germline CDR1 is SGDLS and CDR2 is YYNGEE. This CDR3 has 13 amino acids. Trimming shortened V by 5 bases and J by 7 bases, and 15 bases separated the two germline ends. CDR3 in amino acids: CASRTSGSSGYTF. The CDR3 DNA is TGTGCCAGCAGGACTTCAGGGAGCAGTGGCTACACCTTC.

The genes are TRBV2 and TRBJ1-5; D gene ambiguous. V was shortened by 1 base and J by 6 bases, with 16 bases between the two germline ends. The CDR3 runs 16 residues. Germline assignment: CDR1 SNHLY and CDR2 FYNNEI. Here the CDR3 reads CASSEGARERLQPQHF. As DNA, the CDR3 is TGTGCCAGCAGTGAAGGGGCCCGGGAACGGCTTCAGCCCCAGCATTTT.

V and J are TRBV11-2 and TRBJ2-5; TRBD1 might be the D (5 bases). V lost 1 base and J 3 bases, leaving 6 bases between the germline ends. The germline V gene encodes CDR1 SGHAT and CDR2 FQNNGV. This CDR3 spans 13 amino acids. This CDR3 is CASSLGREETQYF. The CDR3 DNA follows: TGTGCCAGCAGCTTAGGCAGGGAAGAGACCCAGTACTTC.

This clone showed up just a few times. One end of the junction fails to match germline, which may point to a read error. This chain links TRBV5-3 with TRBJ2-6; D unclear. TRBV5-3 is an ORF for which the function is uncertain. CDR3 size: 17 residues. CDR3 sequence: CARGGRAPPSRANVLTF. The CDR3 DNA sequence: TGTGCCAGAGGCGGCCGAGCGCCGCCCTCTAGGGCCAACGTCCTGACTTTC.

The rearrangement uses TRBV14 and TRBJ1-1; no clear D. Germline V gene sequence: CDR1 SGHDN, CDR2 FVKESK. This CDR3 comprises 13 residues. The V gene lost 2 bases and the J gene lost 5 bases, with 9 bases spanning the gap. The CDR3 region has the DNA TGTGCCAGCAGCCAATCAGGTGGGACTGAAGCTTTCTTT. It codes for CASSQSGGTEAFF.

This sequence joins TRBV6-5 and TRBJ1-2, with TRBD1 matching 10 bases. This CDR3 comprises 15 residues. Trimming cost V 0 bases and J 7 bases; bases outside gene matches: 5. Germline V gene lookup returns CDR1 MNHEY and CDR2 SVGAGI. In nucleotides, the CDR3 is TGTGCCAGCAGTTACTCGGGACAGGGGTTCGGTGGCTACACCTTC. This gives the protein CASSYSGQGFGGYTF.

This chain connects TRBV4-1 to TRBJ2-7, with a tentative D call TRBD2 (5 bases). CDR3 length: 16 amino acids. Trimming cost V 0 bases and J 1 base, with 13 bases left between them. Germline V lookup: CDR1 MGHRA, CDR2 YSYEKL. For the CDR3, the DNA is TGCGCCAGCAGCCAAGATGAAGGCTCGGGATCCTACGAGCAGTACTTC. Translating gives CASSQDEGSGSYEQYF.

The rearrangement links TRBV19 to TRBJ2-3; D is undetermined. CDR3 length equals 15 residues. In germline, CDR1 is LNHDA, CDR2 SQIVND (reference sequence). V dropped 1 base and J dropped 1 base, with 9 bases sitting between them. This chain's CDR3 is CASSIADLRTDTQYF. The CDR3 DNA is TGTGCCAGTAGTATAGCAGACCTTCGCACAGATACGCAGTATTTT.

The chain combines TRBV18 with TRBJ1-1; D not resolved. The germline gives CDR1 KGHSH, CDR2 LQKENI. The CDR3 covers 16 residues. V gave up 3 bases and J gave up 4 bases, with 18 bases separating them. The CDR3 sequence is CASSPFDGGKVTEAFF. CDR3 DNA: TGTGCCAGCTCACCTTTCGACGGAGGTAAGGTCACTGAAGCTTTCTTT.

The chain recombines TRBV10-3 with TRBJ2-7, with TRBD1 matching 9 bases. Looked up from germline, CDR1 is ENHRY and CDR2 is SYGVKD. V dropped 6 bases and J dropped 2; count of bases not matched to a gene: 8. This CDR3 has 15 amino acids. The CDR3 DNA reads TGTGCCATCAGGAAAGACAGGGGGGAGCCCTACGAGCAGTACTTC. Translating it yields CAIRKDRGEPYEQYF.

CDR3 protein: CASSEALLGGGYTF. DNA for the CDR3: TGTGCCAGCAGTGAAGCCCTACTGGGGGGAGGCTACACCTTC. The rearrangement links TRBV6-1 to TRBJ1-2; perhaps TRBD1 as D (5 bases). This CDR3 contains 14 residues. CDR1 is MNHNS and CDR2 is SASEGT in the germline V gene. Trimming left V 0 bases short and J 8 bases short, with 13 bases between.

With respect to this clone: A read error may account for a junction end that differs from germline. This chain connects TRBV29-1 to TRBJ1-1; 7 positions match TRBD1. The length of the CDR3 is 14 residues. Germline CDR1 and CDR2: SQVTM and ANQGSEA. The chain's CDR3 is CSVEVTGVNPEAFF. In DNA, the CDR3 is TGCAGCGTTGAAGTAACAGGGGTGAACCCTGAAGCTTTCTTT.

This chain uses TRBV5-1 with TRBJ2-3; TRBD2 aligns across 10 bases. The CDR3 is made up of 14 amino acids. The V and J ends lost 7 bases and 2 bases, in that order; junction bases with no gene match: 4. Germline V gives CDR1 SGHRS, CDR2 YFSETQ. The CDR3 DNA is TGCGCCAGCTCTAGCGGGGGAGTCACAGATACGCAGTATTTT. Translating gives CASSSGGVTDTQYF.

The chain uses TRBV23-1 and TRBJ2-5; TRBD1 agrees at 9 bases. TRBV23-1 qualifies as an ORF whose function is uncertain. CDR3 size: 15 residues. The V segment lost 2 bases and the J segment 5 bases; nucleotides outside the gene matches: 6. CDR3 residues: CASSQITGTGETQYF. CDR3 in DNA: TGCGCCAGCAGTCAAATAACCGGGACAGGGGAGACCCAGTACTTC.

The rearrangement uses TRBV5-1 and TRBJ2-7; no reliable D call. Germline V lookup: CDR1 SGHRS, CDR2 YFSETQ. The length of the CDR3 is 14 residues. V was pared by 0 bases and J by 2 bases, with 9 bases between. CDR3 amino acids: CASSLGDTTYEQYF. DNA for the CDR3: TGCGCCAGCAGCTTGGGTGACACAACCTACGAGCAGTACTTC.